These 29 T cell receptor beta chains originate from one sample sequenced in a study of CD8 T cells in Susac syndrome. After extraction with the RNeasy kit, about 0.45 to 1 ug of the RNA was reverse transcribed using random hexamers. TCRdb ran MiXCR on the immunoSEQ multiplex PCR reads and lists one entry per CDR3 protein. The sample records about 180,000 distinct CDR3 sequences, about 94% being singletons. Sequencing input: CD4+ T cells from PBMCs. These receptors were collected from a human donor with multiple sclerosis.

The rearrangement uses TRBV7-6 and TRBJ1-5; D is perhaps TRBD1 (5 bases). The CDR3 has 14 residues. Deletions cut 4 bases from V and 7 bases from J, with 14 bases between. Germline V gene data show CDR1 as SGHVS and CDR2 as FNYEAQ. The CDR3 loop is CASSSGTSVQPQHF. For the CDR3, the DNA is TGTGCCAGCAGCTCGGGGACTTCGGTCCAGCCCCAGCATTTT.

The CDR3 region is CASSVTSGGAGSYNEQFF. CDR3 bases: TGTGCCAGCAGCGTCACTAGCGGGGGGGCGGGCTCCTACAATGAGCAGTTCTTC. The V gene is TRBV27, the J gene TRBJ2-1; 13 positions agree with TRBD2. CDR3 length: 18 residues. The V and J ends lost 6 bases and 0 bases, in that order; junction bases with no gene match: 8. Germline V gene data show CDR1 as MNHEY and CDR2 as SMNVEV (reference sequence).

V usage is TRBV29-1 and J usage is TRBJ2-1; 10 bases fit TRBD2. Per the germline V gene, CDR1 is SQVTM and CDR2 is ANQGSEA. The CDR3 sequence is 14 residues long. V gave up 7 bases and J gave up 5 bases; unmatched junction bases: 8. The CDR3 nucleotides are TGCAGCGGTCGGACTAGCGGATCAGACAATGAGCAGTTCTTC. Protein product: CSGRTSGSDNEQFF.

This chain connects TRBV12-3 or TRBV12-4 to TRBJ1-1; TRBD1 matches at 10 bases. V lost 2 bases and J lost 5; bases outside the gene matches: 8. The CDR3 covers 16 residues. The CDR3 protein is CASSLLGQGIGTEAFF. The CDR3 nucleotides read TGTGCCAGCAGTTTACTGGGACAGGGGATCGGGACTGAAGCTTTCTTT.

In its sample, this clonotype was seen once. This sequence joins TRBV29-1 and TRBJ1-1; D gene unclear. Germline lookup yields CDR1 SQVTM and CDR2 ANQGSEA. The V end lost 3 bases, the J end lost 0 bases, and 8 bases lay between the germline ends. The CDR3 has 13 amino acids. DNA for the CDR3: TGCAGCGTTGATCGGCCGATGAACACTGAAGCTTTCTTT. This gives the protein CSVDRPMNTEAFF.

J is TRBJ2-3 and V is TRBV12-3 or TRBV12-4; 9 bases map to TRBD1. J gave up 5 bases and V 5 bases, and 5 bases lay outside the gene matches. This CDR3 is built from 14 residues. The chain's CDR3 is CASSPPGQGDTQYF. The CDR3 DNA is TGTGCCAGCAGTCCTCCGGGACAGGGAGATACGCAGTATTTT.

The chain uses TRBV2 and TRBJ1-1; D is unresolved. This CDR3 is 12 amino acids long. V lost 6 bases and J lost 0, with 5 bases in between. Germline values: CDR1 SNHLY, CDR2 FYNNEI. The CDR3 region has the DNA TGTGCCAGCAGCTGGATGAACACTGAAGCTTTCTTT. Amino acid sequence: CASSWMNTEAFF.

The chain joins TRBV5-1 to TRBJ1-1; tentative D call: TRBD1 (5 bases). The CDR3 runs 13 residues. The germline gives CDR1 SGHRS, CDR2 YFSETQ. V lost 3 bases to trimming and J lost 3 bases, with 9 bases between them. The CDR3 region has the DNA TGCGCCAGCAGCTGGGGCCAGGACACTGAAGCTTTCTTT. Protein product: CASSWGQDTEAFF. Filled out from reference TRBV5-1 and TRBJ1-1, the complete variable domain reads KAGVTQTPRYLIKTRGQQVTLSCSPISGHRSVSWYQQTPGQGLQFLFEYFSETQRNKGNFPGRFSGRQFSNSRSEMNVSTLELGDSALYLCASSWGQDTEAFFGQGTRLTVV.

This clonotype was seen once. J is TRBJ2-4 and V is TRBV12-3 or TRBV12-4; 9 nucleotides line up with TRBD1. The CDR3 loop spans 14 amino acids. The V and J ends lost 4 bases and 9 bases, in that order; junction bases with no gene match: 7. CDR3 sequence: CASSSDRGEVIQYF. CDR3 coding DNA: TGTGCCAGCAGTTCTGACAGGGGGGAGGTCATTCAGTACTTC.

This clonotype was observed a few times. The chain uses TRBV12-3 or TRBV12-4 and TRBJ2-5, with TRBD2 as a possible D gene (6 bases). V was cut by 6 bases and J by 2 bases, with 13 bases left in between. This CDR3 comprises 14 residues. The CDR3 protein is CASSRAGGQETQYF. The CDR3 DNA is TGTGCCAGCAGCCGGGCTGGAGGGCAAGAGACCCAGTACTTC.

The count of this clonotype is one. The chain links TRBV20-1 to TRBJ1-1; D ambiguous. Trimming removed 7 bases at V and 3 bases at J, with 15 bases between. This CDR3 is built from 13 residues. Germline CDR1 is DFQATT and CDR2 is SNEGSKA (reference sequence). CDR3 bases: TGCAGTGTCCTTACGGTGGGGTACACTGAAGCTTTCTTT. It yields the protein CSVLTVGYTEAFF.

The chain couples TRBV29-1 to TRBJ2-5, with 7 bases aligning to TRBD1. Germline V gene lookup returns CDR1 SQVTM and CDR2 ANQGSEA. The length of the CDR3 is 13 residues. V trimming: 4 bases; J trimming: 0 bases; junction bases outside the gene matches: 2. Here the CDR3 reads CSVGGQYQETQYF. The CDR3 bases are TGCAGCGTTGGGGGACAGTACCAAGAGACCCAGTACTTC. The full variable domain, its missing parts supplied by reference TRBV29-1 and TRBJ2-5, is SAVISQKPSRDICQRGTSLTIQCQVDSQVTMMFWYRQQPGQSLTLIATANQGSEATYESGFVIDKFPISRPNLTFSTLTVSNMSPEDSSIYLCSVGGQYQETQYFGPGTRLLVL.

V is TRBV5-1 and J is TRBJ1-5, with TRBD1 matching 11 bases. This CDR3 has 16 residues. Per the germline V gene, CDR1 is SGHRS and CDR2 is YFSETQ. V gave up 4 bases and J gave up 3 bases; unmatched junction bases: 6. CDR3 sequence: CASSPGTGGYNQPQHF. The CDR3 DNA sequence: TGCGCCAGCAGCCCCGGGACAGGGGGATACAATCAGCCCCAGCATTTT.

This chain uses TRBV29-1 with TRBJ2-1; 12 bases align to TRBD2. Germline V gives CDR1 SQVTM, CDR2 ANQGSEA. V lost 6 bases, J lost 2 bases, and 2 bases stayed unmatched. The CDR3 covers 14 residues. The CDR3 DNA follows: TGCAGCGTCAGACTAGCGGGGGCCTACAATGAGCAGTTCTTC. Protein product: CSVRLAGAYNEQFF.

Comment on this clonotype: Sequence at one end of the junction differs from germline and may be a read error. V gene TRBV11-1 combines with J gene TRBJ1-2; D call uncertain. This CDR3 comprises 13 residues. CDR1 SGHAT and CDR2 FQDESV come from the germline V gene (reference sequence). The DNA for the CDR3 is TGTGCCAGCAGTTTAGCGCGGGTGGATGGCTACACCTTC. This encodes CASSLARVDGYTF.

The gene calls are TRBV28 and TRBJ1-2; 7 bases align to TRBD1. In germline, CDR1 is MDHEN, CDR2 SYDVKM. The ends lost 5 bases at V and 6 bases at J; junction bases unmatched: 6. This CDR3 is built from 13 residues. The CDR3 nucleotides read TGTGCCAGCAGTACATTAGACAGGGATGGCTACACCTTC. Translation: CASSTLDRDGYTF.

The CDR3 here is CASSVSLAGPYEQYF. Written as DNA, the CDR3 is TGTGCCAGCAGCGTTAGCCTAGCGGGGCCCTACGAGCAGTACTTC. V is TRBV7-2 and J is TRBJ2-7; 9 nucleotides line up with TRBD2. The germline V gene encodes CDR1 SGHTA and CDR2 FQGNSA. The trim removed 5 bases at V and 2 bases at J, leaving 7 bases unmatched. This CDR3 has 15 amino acids.

V and J are TRBV29-1 and TRBJ1-4, with 10 bases that match TRBD1. With 8 bases clipped from V and 6 bases from J, the junction kept 9 bases outside the gene matches. Germline-derived CDR1 and CDR2 are SQVTM and ANQGSEA. The CDR3 loop spans 14 amino acids. The CDR3 loop reads CSYSRDRGDEKLFF. The CDR3, as DNA: TGCAGCTACAGCCGGGACAGGGGCGATGAAAAACTGTTTTTT.

The sample holds one count of this clonotype. This chain connects TRBV6-5 to TRBJ2-3; TRBD2 aligns across 8 bases. The CDR3 consists of 16 residues. With V trimmed by 2 bases and J by 0 bases, 4 bases remained unmatched. The germline V gene encodes CDR1 MNHEY and CDR2 SVGAGI. CDR3 protein: CASSYRGGRSTDTQYF. DNA for the CDR3: TGTGCCAGCAGTTACCGGGGGGGACGGAGCACAGATACGCAGTATTTT.

The chain has TRBV28 and TRBJ2-7, with no clear D. Trimming shortened V by 8 bases and J by 2 bases, and 10 bases separated the two germline ends. Germline values: CDR1 MDHEN, CDR2 SYDVKM. The CDR3 loop spans 12 amino acids. CDR3 sequence: CASRPDTYEQYF. In nucleotides, the CDR3 is TGTGCCAGCCGCCCAGATACCTACGAGCAGTACTTC.

This clonotype appeared once. The chain combines TRBV27 with TRBJ1-2, with D perhaps matching TRBD1 (6 bases). Germline V gene lookup returns CDR1 MNHEY and CDR2 SMNVEV (reference sequence). The length of the CDR3 is 14 residues. Deletions cut 6 bases from V and 8 bases from J, with 19 bases between. CDR3 coding DNA: TGTGCCAGCAGACCGTCAGGGGAGAACGGGGGCTACACCTTC. Its translation: CASRPSGENGGYTF.

This chain uses TRBV20-1 with TRBJ1-2; D possibly corresponds to TRBD1 (6 bases). V shed 8 bases and J shed 1 base, with 20 bases lying between them. Germline CDR1 is DFQATT and CDR2 is SNEGSKA (reference sequence). This CDR3 comprises 15 residues. The CDR3 sequence is CSTYRAGRLNYGYTF. In DNA, the CDR3 is TGCAGTACCTACAGGGCTGGCCGACTTAACTATGGCTACACCTTC.

CDR3 sequence reads: CATTSGVGAPNYGYTF. Here the CDR3 DNA reads TGTGCCACCACCTCTGGGGTCGGGGCCCCTAACTATGGCTACACCTTC. The chain links TRBV15 to TRBJ1-2; D is perhaps TRBD1 (5 bases). The CDR3 contains 16 residues. V was pared by 7 bases and J by 0 bases, with 18 bases between. Germline lookup yields CDR1 LNHNV and CDR2 YYDKDF (reference sequence). The whole variable domain, filled in from reference TRBV15 and TRBJ1-2, reads DAMVIQNPRYQVTQFGKPVTLSCSQTLNHNVMYWYQQKSSQAPKLLFHYYDKDFNNEADTPDNFQSRRPNTSFCFLDIRSPGLGDTAMYLCATTSGVGAPNYGYTFGSGTRLTVV.

The J gene is TRBJ2-5, the V gene TRBV19; maybe TRBD1 (5 bases). Germline lookup yields CDR1 LNHDA and CDR2 SQIVND (reference sequence). V dropped 2 bases and J dropped 4 bases, with 11 bases sitting between them. This CDR3 contains 14 residues. CDR3 region: CASSIPARVETQYF. The CDR3 DNA reads as TGTGCCAGTAGTATACCGGCCAGGGTAGAGACCCAGTACTTC.

This sequence joins TRBV9 and TRBJ1-1; D ambiguous. The germline V gene has CDR1 SGDLS and CDR2 YYNGEE. The V end was cut by 0 bases, the J end by 3 bases, with 9 bases between. CDR3 length equals 14 residues. The CDR3: CASSVGDLDTEAFF. DNA for the CDR3: TGTGCCAGCAGCGTAGGAGACTTGGACACTGAAGCTTTCTTT.

V is TRBV5-6 and J is TRBJ1-2; D ambiguous. Trimming stripped 4 bases from V and 1 base from J, with 14 bases between. From germline, CDR1 is SGHDT and CDR2 YYEEEE. The CDR3 is made up of 15 amino acids. The CDR3 loop is CASSPPGDLNYGYTF. As DNA, the CDR3 is TGTGCCAGCAGCCCGCCTGGCGACCTTAACTATGGCTACACCTTC.

This clonotype came up once. The DNA of the CDR3 is TGTGCCAGCAGTTTGGGTGGGGGGCGGAGGGGAGATACGCAGTATTTT. Translated: CASSLGGGRRGDTQYF. The chain has TRBV27 and TRBJ2-3; D is tentatively TRBD1 or TRBD2 (6 bases each). V was cut by 3 bases and J by 5 bases, with 18 bases left in between. The CDR3 length is 16 residues. Germline CDR1 is MNHEY and CDR2 is SMNVEV (reference sequence).

V and J are TRBV30 and TRBJ1-5; possibly TRBD1 for D (5 bases). Per the germline V gene, CDR1 is GTSNPN and CDR2 is SVGIG (reference sequence). V was pared by 2 bases and J by 5 bases, with 22 bases between. The CDR3 loop spans 17 amino acids. The CDR3 is CAWSSIIPRMGHQPQHF. CDR3 DNA: TGTGCCTGGAGTAGTATAATCCCTCGGATGGGACATCAGCCCCAGCATTTT.

CDR3 coding DNA: TGTGCCAGCAGCCAATGGGGGGGGACCGAGCAGTACTTC. Protein: CASSQWGGTEQYF. The V call is TRBV16, the J call TRBJ2-7, with 7 bases aligning to TRBD2. The J segment lost 6 bases and the V segment lost 1 base, leaving 3 bases of the junction unmatched. This CDR3 region has 13 residues. Per germline, CDR1 KGHSY and CDR2 FQNENV.